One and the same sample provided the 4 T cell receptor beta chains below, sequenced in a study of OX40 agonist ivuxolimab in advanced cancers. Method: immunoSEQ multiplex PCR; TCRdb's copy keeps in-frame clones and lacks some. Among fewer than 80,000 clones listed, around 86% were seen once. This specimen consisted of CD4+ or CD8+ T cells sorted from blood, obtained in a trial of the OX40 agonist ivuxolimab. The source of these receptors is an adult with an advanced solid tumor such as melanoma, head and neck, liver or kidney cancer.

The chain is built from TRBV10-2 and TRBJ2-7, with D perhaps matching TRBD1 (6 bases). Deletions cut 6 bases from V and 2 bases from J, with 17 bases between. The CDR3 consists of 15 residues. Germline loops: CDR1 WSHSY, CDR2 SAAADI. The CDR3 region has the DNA TGCGCCAGCAGGGCCGGGACAAACGGTGCCTACGAGCAGTACTTC. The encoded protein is CASRAGTNGAYEQYF.

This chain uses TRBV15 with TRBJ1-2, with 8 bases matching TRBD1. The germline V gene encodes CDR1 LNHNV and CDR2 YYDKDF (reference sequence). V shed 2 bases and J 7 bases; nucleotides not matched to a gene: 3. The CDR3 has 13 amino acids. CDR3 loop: CATSRYGQGGYTF. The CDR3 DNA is TGTGCCACCAGCAGATATGGACAGGGTGGCTACACCTTC.

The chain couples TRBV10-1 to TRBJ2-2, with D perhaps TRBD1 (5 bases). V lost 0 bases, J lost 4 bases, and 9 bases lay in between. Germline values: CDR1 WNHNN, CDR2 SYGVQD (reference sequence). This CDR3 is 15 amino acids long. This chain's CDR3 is CASSESDSSTGELFF. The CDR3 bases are TGCGCCAGCAGTGAGTCTGACAGTAGCACCGGGGAGCTGTTTTTT.

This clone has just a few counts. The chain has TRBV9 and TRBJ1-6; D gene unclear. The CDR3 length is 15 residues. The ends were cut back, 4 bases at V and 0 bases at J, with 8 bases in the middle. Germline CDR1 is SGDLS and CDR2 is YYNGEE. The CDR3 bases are TGTGCCAGCAGCCCCACGACCTCCTATAATTCACCCCTCCACTTT. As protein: CASSPTTSYNSPLHF. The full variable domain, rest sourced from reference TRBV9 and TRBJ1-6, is DSGVTQTPKHLITATGQRVTLRCSPRSGDLSVYWYQQSLDQGLQFLIQYYNGEERAKGNILERFSAQQFPDLHSELNLSSLELGDSALYFCASSPTTSYNSPLHFGNGTRLTVT.